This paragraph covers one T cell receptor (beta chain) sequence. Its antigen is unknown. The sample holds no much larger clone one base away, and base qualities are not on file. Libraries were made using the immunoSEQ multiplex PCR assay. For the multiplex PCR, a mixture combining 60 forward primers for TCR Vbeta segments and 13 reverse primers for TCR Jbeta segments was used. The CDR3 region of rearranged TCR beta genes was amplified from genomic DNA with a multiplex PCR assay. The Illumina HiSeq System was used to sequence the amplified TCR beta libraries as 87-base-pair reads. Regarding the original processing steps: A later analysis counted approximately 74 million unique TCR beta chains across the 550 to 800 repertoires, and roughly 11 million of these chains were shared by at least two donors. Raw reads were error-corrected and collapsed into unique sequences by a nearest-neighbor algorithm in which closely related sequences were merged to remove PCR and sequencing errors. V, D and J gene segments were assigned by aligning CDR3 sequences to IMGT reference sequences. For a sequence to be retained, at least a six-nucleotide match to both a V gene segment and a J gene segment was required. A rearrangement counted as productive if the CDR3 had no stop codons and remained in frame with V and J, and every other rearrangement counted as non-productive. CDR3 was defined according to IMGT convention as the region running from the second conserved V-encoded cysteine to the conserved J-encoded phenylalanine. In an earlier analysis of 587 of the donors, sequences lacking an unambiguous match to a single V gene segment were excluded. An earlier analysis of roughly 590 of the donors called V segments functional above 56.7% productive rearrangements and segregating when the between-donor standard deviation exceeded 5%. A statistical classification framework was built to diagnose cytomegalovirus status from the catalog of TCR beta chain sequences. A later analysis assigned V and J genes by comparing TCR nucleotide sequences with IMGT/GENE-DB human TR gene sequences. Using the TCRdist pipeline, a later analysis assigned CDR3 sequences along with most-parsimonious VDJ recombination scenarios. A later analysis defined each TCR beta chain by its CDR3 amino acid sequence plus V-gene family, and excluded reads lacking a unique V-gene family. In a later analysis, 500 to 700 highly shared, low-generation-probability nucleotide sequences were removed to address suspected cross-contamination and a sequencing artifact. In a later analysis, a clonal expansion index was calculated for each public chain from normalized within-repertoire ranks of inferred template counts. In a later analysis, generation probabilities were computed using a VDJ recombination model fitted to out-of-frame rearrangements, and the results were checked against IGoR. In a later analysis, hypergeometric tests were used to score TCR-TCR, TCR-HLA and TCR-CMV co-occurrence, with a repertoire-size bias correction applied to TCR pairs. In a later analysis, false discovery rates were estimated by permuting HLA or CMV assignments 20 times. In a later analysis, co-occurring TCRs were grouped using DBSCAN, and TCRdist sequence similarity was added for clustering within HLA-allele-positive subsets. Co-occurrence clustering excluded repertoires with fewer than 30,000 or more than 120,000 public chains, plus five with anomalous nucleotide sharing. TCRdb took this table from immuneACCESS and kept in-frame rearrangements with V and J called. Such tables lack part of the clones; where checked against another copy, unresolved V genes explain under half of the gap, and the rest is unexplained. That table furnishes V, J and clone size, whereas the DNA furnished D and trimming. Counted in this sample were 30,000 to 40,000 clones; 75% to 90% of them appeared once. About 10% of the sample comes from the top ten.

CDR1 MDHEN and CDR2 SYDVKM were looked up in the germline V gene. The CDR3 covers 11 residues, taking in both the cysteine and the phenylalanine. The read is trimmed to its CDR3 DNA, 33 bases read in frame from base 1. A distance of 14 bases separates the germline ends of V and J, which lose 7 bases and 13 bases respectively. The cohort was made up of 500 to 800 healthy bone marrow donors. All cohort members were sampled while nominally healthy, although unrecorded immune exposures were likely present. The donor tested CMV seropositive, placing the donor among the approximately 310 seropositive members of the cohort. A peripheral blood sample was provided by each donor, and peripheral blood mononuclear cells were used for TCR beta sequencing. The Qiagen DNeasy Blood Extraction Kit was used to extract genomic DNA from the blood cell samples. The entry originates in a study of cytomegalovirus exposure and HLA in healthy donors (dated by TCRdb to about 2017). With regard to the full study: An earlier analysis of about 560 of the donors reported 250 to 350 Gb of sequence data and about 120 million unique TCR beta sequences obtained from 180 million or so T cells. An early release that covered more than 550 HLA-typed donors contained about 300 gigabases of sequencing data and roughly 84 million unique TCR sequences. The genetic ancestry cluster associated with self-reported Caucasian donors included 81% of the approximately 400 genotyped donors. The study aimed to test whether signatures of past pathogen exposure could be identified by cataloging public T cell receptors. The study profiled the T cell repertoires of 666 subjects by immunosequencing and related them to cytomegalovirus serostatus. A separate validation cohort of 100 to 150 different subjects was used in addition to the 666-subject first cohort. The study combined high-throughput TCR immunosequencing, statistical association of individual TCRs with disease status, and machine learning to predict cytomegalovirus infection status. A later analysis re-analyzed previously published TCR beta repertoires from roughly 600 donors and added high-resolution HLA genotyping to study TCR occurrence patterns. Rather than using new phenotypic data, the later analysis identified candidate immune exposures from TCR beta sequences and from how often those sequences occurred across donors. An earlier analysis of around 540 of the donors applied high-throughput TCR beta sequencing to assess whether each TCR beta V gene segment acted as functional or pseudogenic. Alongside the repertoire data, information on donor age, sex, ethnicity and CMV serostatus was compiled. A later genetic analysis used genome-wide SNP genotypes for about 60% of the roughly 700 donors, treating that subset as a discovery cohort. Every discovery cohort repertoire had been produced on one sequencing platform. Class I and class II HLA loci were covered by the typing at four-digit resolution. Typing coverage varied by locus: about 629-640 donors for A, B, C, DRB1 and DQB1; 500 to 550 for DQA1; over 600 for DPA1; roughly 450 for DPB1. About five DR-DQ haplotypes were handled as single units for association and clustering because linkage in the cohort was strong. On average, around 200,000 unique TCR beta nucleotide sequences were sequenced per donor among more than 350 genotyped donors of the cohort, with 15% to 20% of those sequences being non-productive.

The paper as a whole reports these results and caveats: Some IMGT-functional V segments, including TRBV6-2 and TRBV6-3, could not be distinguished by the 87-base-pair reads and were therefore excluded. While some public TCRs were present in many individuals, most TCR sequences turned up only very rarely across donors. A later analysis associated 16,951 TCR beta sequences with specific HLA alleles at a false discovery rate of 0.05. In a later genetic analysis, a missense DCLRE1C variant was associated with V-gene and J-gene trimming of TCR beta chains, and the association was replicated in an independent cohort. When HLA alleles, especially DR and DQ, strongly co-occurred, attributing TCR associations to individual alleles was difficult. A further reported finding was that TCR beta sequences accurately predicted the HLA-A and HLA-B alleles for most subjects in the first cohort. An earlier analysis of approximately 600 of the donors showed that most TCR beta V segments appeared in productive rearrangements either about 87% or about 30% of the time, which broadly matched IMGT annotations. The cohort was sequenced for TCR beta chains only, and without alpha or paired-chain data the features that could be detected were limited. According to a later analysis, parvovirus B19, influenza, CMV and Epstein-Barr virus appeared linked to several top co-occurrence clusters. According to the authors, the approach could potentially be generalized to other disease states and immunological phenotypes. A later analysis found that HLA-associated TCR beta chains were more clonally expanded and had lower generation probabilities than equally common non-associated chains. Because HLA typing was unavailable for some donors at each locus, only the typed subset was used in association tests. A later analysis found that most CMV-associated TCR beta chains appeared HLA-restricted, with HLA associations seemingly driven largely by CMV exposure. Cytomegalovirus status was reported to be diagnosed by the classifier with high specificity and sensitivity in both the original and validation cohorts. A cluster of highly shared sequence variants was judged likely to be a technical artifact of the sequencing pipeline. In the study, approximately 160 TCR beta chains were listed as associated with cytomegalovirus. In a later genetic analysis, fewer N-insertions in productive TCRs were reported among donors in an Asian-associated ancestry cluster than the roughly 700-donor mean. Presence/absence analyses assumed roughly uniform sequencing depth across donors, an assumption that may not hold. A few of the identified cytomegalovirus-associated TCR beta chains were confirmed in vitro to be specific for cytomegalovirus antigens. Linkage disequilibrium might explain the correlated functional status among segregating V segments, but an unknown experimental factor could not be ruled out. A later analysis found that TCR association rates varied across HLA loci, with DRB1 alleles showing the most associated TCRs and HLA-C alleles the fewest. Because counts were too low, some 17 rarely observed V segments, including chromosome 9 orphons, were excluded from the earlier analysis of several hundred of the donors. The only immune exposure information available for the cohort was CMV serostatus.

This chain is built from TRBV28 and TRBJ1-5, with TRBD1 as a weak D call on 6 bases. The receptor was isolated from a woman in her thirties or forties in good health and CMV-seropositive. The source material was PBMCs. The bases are TGTGCCAGCATCGCAAGGACAGAGCAGCATTTT. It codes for CASIARTEQHF.